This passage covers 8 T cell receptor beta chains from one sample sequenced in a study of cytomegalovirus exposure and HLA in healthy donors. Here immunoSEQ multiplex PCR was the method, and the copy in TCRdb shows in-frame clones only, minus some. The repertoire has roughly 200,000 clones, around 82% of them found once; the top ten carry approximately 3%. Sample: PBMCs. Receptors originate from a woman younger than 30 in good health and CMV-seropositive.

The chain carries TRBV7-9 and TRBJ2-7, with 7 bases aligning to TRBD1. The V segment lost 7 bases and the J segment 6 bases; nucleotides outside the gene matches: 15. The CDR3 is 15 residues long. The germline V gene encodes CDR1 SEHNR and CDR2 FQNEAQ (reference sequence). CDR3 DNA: TGTGCCAGCAAGGGATTCACAGGGGCAACCTTCGAGCAGTACTTC. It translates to CASKGFTGATFEQYF.

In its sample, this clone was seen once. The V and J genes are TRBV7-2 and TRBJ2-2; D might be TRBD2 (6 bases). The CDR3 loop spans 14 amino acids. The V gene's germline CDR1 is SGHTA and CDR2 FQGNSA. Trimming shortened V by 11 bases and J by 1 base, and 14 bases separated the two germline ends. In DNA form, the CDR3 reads TGTGCCGGAGGGACGGAAGGGAACACCGGGGAGCTGTTTTTT. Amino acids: CAGGTEGNTGELFF.

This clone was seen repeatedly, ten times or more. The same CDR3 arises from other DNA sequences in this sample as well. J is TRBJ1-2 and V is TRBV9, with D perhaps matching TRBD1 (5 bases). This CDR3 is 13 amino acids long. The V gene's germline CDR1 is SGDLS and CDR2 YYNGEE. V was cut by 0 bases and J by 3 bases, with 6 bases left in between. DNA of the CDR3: TGTGCCAGCAGCGTAGGGGGGGACTATGGCTACACCTTC. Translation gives CASSVGGDYGYTF.

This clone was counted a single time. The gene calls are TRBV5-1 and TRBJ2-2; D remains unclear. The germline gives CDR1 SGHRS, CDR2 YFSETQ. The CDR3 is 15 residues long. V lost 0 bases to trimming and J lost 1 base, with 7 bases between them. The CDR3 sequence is CASSLDQMNTGELFF. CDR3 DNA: TGCGCCAGCAGCTTGGACCAGATGAACACCGGGGAGCTGTTTTTT.

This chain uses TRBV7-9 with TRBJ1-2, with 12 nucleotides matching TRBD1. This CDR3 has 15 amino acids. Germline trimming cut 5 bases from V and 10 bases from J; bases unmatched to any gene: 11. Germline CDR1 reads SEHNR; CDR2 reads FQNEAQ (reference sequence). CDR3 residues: CASSKRDRGRGLYTF. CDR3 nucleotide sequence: TGTGCCAGCAGCAAGCGGGACAGGGGGCGGGGGCTCTACACCTTC.

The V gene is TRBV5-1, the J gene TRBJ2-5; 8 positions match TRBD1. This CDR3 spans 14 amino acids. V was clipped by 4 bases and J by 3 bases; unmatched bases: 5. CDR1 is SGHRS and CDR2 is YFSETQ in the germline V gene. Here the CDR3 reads CASSQTGAKETQYF. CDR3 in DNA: TGCGCCAGCAGCCAGACAGGGGCGAAAGAGACCCAGTACTTC.

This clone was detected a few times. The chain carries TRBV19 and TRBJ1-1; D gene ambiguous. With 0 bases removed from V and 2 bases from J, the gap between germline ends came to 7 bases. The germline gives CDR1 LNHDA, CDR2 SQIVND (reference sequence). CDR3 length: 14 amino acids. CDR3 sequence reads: CASSIDLTNTEAFF. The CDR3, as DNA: TGTGCCAGTAGTATAGATCTAACCAACACTGAAGCTTTCTTT.

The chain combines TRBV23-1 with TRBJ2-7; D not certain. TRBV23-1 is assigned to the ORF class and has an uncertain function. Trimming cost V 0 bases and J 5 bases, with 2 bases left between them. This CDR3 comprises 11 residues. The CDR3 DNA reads TGCGCCAGCAGTCAATCCAACGAGCAGTACTTC. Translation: CASSQSNEQYF.